The next 26 T cell receptor beta chains were all read from a single sample in a study of T cells in lung cancer brain metastases. This table comes from immunoSEQ multiplex PCR, and its TCRdb copy is limited to in-frame clones, with some not included. The data show approximately 5,300 clones, nearly 90% seen once. The sequenced sample consisted of tumor tissue from the primary lung tumor. The receptor set was obtained from a woman aged 45-65 years with non-small cell lung cancer.

The J gene is TRBJ1-1, the V gene TRBV6-4, with 7 nucleotides matching TRBD1. Germline V lookup: CDR1 MRHNA, CDR2 SNTAGT. J gave up 4 bases and V 5 bases, and 7 bases lay outside the gene matches. The CDR3 runs 14 residues. CDR3 nucleotide sequence: TGTGCCAGCAGTACCGACAGGGATGCCACTGAAGCTTTCTTT. This codes for CASSTDRDATEAFF.

The chain couples TRBV29-1 to TRBJ2-5, with 7 bases identical to TRBD1. With 2 bases clipped from V and 6 bases from J, the junction kept 15 bases outside the gene matches. CDR3 length equals 16 residues. The germline CDR1 and CDR2 sequences are SQVTM and ANQGSEA. The CDR3 reads CSVESRRQGFQKTQYF. The CDR3 nucleotides are TGCAGCGTTGAAAGCAGGAGACAGGGATTTCAAAAGACCCAGTACTTC.

The J gene is TRBJ2-7, the V gene TRBV15; D may be TRBD1 (5 bases). Per germline, CDR1 LNHNV and CDR2 YYDKDF (reference sequence). This CDR3 has 14 amino acids. Between the trimmed V and J ends, which lost 1 base and 3 bases, there was a span of 10 bases. The CDR3 nucleotides are TGTGCCACCAGCAGAGGGGCAGGGAACTACGAGCAGTACGTC. Encoded protein: CATSRGAGNYEQYV.

Of note for this clone: A read error is possible here, since a much larger clone lies one base away. The chain joins TRBV7-9 to TRBJ1-1; 9 positions agree with TRBD1. Germline V gene data show CDR1 as SEHNR and CDR2 as FQNEAQ (reference sequence). The CDR3 runs to 15 residues. CDR3: CASSVTGTGFTETFF. The CDR3 nucleotides read TGTGCCAGCAGCGTTACCGGGACAGGGTTCACTGAAACTTTCTTT.

Turning to this clone: The junction and the germline gene differ at one end; a read error may be behind it. This chain uses TRBV12-5 with TRBJ1-2, with unresolved D. This CDR3 region has 10 residues. The germline CDR1 and CDR2 sequences are LGHNT and FRNRAP. The CDR3 sequence is CARPPLRYTF. The CDR3 nucleotides read TGCGCCCGGCCTCCCCTGCGATACACCTTC.

The rearrangement joins TRBV6-6 to TRBJ2-4; no reliable D call. CDR3 size: 16 residues. Germline V lookup: CDR1 MNHNY, CDR2 SVGAGI (reference sequence). Trimming left V 2 bases short and J 3 bases short, with 14 bases between. In nucleotides, the CDR3 is TGTGCCAGCAGTTACGGACCCGTCGCCTTCAAAAACATTCAGTACTTC. The encoded protein is CASSYGPVAFKNIQYF.

V is TRBV19 and J is TRBJ2-1; D may be TRBD1 (6 bases). The CDR3 runs to 13 residues. The V end lost 5 bases, the J end lost 4 bases, and 9 bases lay between the germline ends. The germline CDR1 and CDR2 sequences are LNHDA and SQIVND (reference sequence). The CDR3 here is CASSFDRYNEQFF. The CDR3 DNA reads TGTGCCAGTAGTTTTGACAGGTACAATGAGCAGTTCTTC.

CDR3 DNA sequence: TGTGCCAGCAAGCGGGACCTCACAGATACGCAGTATTTT. It is translated as CASKRDLTDTQYF. This chain links TRBV2 with TRBJ2-3; the match to TRBD2 covers 7 bases. The CDR3 sequence is 13 residues long. Losses at the gene ends were 7 bases for V and 2 bases for J; bases not matched to a gene: 3. CDR1 is SNHLY and CDR2 is FYNNEI in the germline V gene.

Concerning this clone: The identical CDR3 is also encoded by other nucleotide sequences in the sample. The DNA of the CDR3 is TGTGCCAGCCTCCGGGGGCGGGCTAACTATGGCTACACCTTC. Its translation is CASLRGRANYGYTF. V and J are TRBV7-9 and TRBJ1-2, with a weak D call TRBD1 (6 bases). The CDR3 sequence is 14 residues long. Germline values: CDR1 SEHNR, CDR2 FQNEAQ (reference sequence). The V and J ends lost 8 bases and 0 bases respectively, with 13 bases between them.

The chain combines TRBV19 with TRBJ1-1, with TRBD1 matching over 7 bases. With V trimmed by 6 bases and J by 2 bases, 9 bases remained unmatched. The CDR3 spans 15 residues. Germline V gives CDR1 LNHDA, CDR2 SQIVND (reference sequence). The CDR3: CASRIQGIGNTEAFF. CDR3 sequence (DNA): TGTGCCAGTAGGATACAGGGGATAGGAAACACTGAAGCTTTCTTT.

V is TRBV5-1 and J is TRBJ1-4; 8 bases align to TRBD1. J lost 4 bases, V lost 1 base, and 9 bases had no gene match. Germline CDR1 SGHRS, CDR2 YFSETQ. The CDR3 is 17 residues long. CDR3 bases: TGCGCCAGCAGCTTGTTCCAGGGGGCGAGGGGTAATGAAAAACTGTTTTTT. The encoded protein is CASSLFQGARGNEKLFF.

The chain uses TRBV9 and TRBJ2-3; possibly TRBD1 for D (6 bases). V lost 0 bases and J 3 bases, leaving 11 bases between the germline ends. Germline loops: CDR1 SGDLS, CDR2 YYNGEE. The CDR3 contains 15 residues. This CDR3 is CASSVGHRDTDTQYF. The DNA of the CDR3 is TGTGCCAGCAGCGTAGGTCACAGGGATACAGATACGCAGTATTTT.

CDR3 DNA: TGTGCCAGTAGGGGAACGGGAGGAGATACGCAGTATTTT. It codes for CASRGTGGDTQYF. The chain has TRBV19 and TRBJ2-3, with 7 bases aligning to TRBD2. V lost 6 bases, J lost 5 bases, and 5 bases stayed unmatched. Germline V lookup: CDR1 LNHDA, CDR2 SQIVND (reference sequence). The CDR3 length is 13 residues.

This chain uses TRBV5-1 with TRBJ2-1, with D possibly being TRBD2 (5 bases). The CDR3 has 16 amino acids. Per germline, CDR1 SGHRS and CDR2 YFSETQ. V lost 1 base and J lost 9, with 20 bases in between. The CDR3 DNA reads as TGCGCCAGCAGCTTGATCGCGGCTAGCCTTGGTGGTGAGCAGTTCTTC. Encoded protein: CASSLIAASLGGEQFF.

The chain employs TRBV9 and TRBJ1-2, with 7 bases identical to TRBD1. The V gene's germline CDR1 is SGDLS and CDR2 YYNGEE. The CDR3 sequence is 14 residues long. The trim removed 6 bases at V and 4 bases at J, leaving 9 bases unmatched. The CDR3 bases are TGTGCCAGCACCATTTCCGGGACAGCCTATGGCTACACCTTC. It yields the protein CASTISGTAYGYTF. Supplemented by reference TRBV9 and TRBJ1-2, the full variable domain reads DSGVTQTPKHLITATGQRVTLRCSPRSGDLSVYWYQQSLDQGLQFLIQYYNGEERAKGNILERFSAQQFPDLHSELNLSSLELGDSALYFCASTISGTAYGYTFGSGTRLTVV.

This clone appeared once. The chain employs TRBV19 and TRBJ1-2; tentatively, D is TRBD1 (5 bases). V lost 1 base and J lost 5, with 8 bases in between. The CDR3 loop spans 13 amino acids. CDR1 is LNHDA and CDR2 is SQIVND in the germline V gene (reference sequence). The CDR3 nucleotides read TGTGCCAGTAGTATAGCAAGGGGTTATGGCTACACCTTC. Residues: CASSIARGYGYTF.

This clone was observed a single time. The chain has TRBV7-8 and TRBJ2-1; unclear D gene. Germline V gene lookup returns CDR1 SGHVS and CDR2 FQNEAQ. Trimming left V 7 bases short and J 3 bases short, with 22 bases between. The CDR3 has 17 residues. For the CDR3, the DNA is TGTGCCAGCACCGGGCAGGTTAAGTTTAACTACTACAATGAGCAGTTCTTC. Amino acid sequence: CASTGQVKFNYYNEQFF.

The rearrangement links TRBV29-1 to TRBJ1-2; no reliable D call. The ends were cut back, 2 bases at V and 2 bases at J, with 6 bases in the middle. Germline V gives CDR1 SQVTM, CDR2 ANQGSEA. The CDR3 has 12 residues. The CDR3 protein is CSVEWENYGYTF. The CDR3 nucleotides read TGCAGCGTTGAATGGGAAAACTATGGCTACACCTTC.

V gene TRBV7-8 combines with J gene TRBJ1-4; D is undetermined. Trimming took off 5 bases at V and 3 bases at J, with 22 bases between the two ends. Germline V gene lookup returns CDR1 SGHVS and CDR2 FQNEAQ. There are 18 residues in the CDR3. This CDR3 reads CASSPNTQSHGPNEKLFF. The CDR3 nucleotides are TGTGCCAGCAGCCCAAACACTCAGTCTCACGGGCCTAATGAAAAACTGTTTTTT.

The chain has TRBV18 and TRBJ1-1, with D tentatively TRBD1 (5 bases). The germline V gene has CDR1 KGHSH and CDR2 LQKENI. V was trimmed by 4 bases and J by 2 bases, leaving 11 bases between them. The CDR3 contains 14 residues. The DNA of the CDR3 is TGTGCCAGCTCACAGTGGGGGGAAAACACTGAAGCTTTCTTT. Translation: CASSQWGENTEAFF.

In this sample, this clone turned up a few times. CDR3 protein: CASSRAANTGELFF. In DNA, the CDR3 is TGTGCCAGCAGCCGCGCAGCGAACACCGGGGAGCTGTTTTTT. This chain joins TRBV7-6 and TRBJ2-2; D is undetermined. Germline assignment: CDR1 SGHVS and CDR2 FNYEAQ. This CDR3 spans 14 amino acids. Trimming pared 5 bases from V and 0 bases from J, leaving 7 bases between.

This rearrangement joins TRBV11-3 to TRBJ2-3; D not certain. This CDR3 region has 12 residues. With 6 bases removed from V and 7 bases from J, the gap between germline ends came to 11 bases. Germline V gene sequence: CDR1 SGHNT, CDR2 YENEEA. The DNA for the CDR3 is TGTGCCAGCAGTCCTGACTCAAATACGCAGTATTTT. Its protein product is CASSPDSNTQYF. The full variable domain, in which reference TRBV11-3 and TRBJ2-3 provide the parts outside the CDR3, is EAGVVQSPRYKIIEKKQPVAFWCNPISGHNTLYWYLQNLGQGPELLIRYENEEAVDDSQLPKDRFSAERLKGVDSTLKIQPAELGDSAVYLCASSPDSNTQYFGPGTRLTVL.

The chain links TRBV11-1 to TRBJ1-1; TRBD1 is a possible D gene (5 bases). Germline V gene data show CDR1 as SGHAT and CDR2 as FQDESV (reference sequence). Trimming cost V 4 bases and J 1 base, with 13 bases left between them. There are 15 residues in the CDR3. The CDR3 DNA sequence: TGTGCCAGCAGCTCCCTGACAGAAAAGAACACTGAAGCTTTCTTT. The encoded protein is CASSSLTEKNTEAFF.

V is TRBV5-6 and J is TRBJ1-4; 8 nucleotides line up with TRBD1. Germline CDR1 SGHDT, CDR2 YYEEEE. With 4 bases clipped from V and 4 bases from J, the junction kept 15 bases outside the gene matches. The CDR3 spans 18 residues. CDR3 protein: CASSQIGTGVNLNEKLFF. The CDR3 DNA reads TGTGCCAGCAGCCAAATCGGGACAGGCGTGAATCTTAATGAAAAACTGTTTTTT.

The rearrangement links TRBV15 to TRBJ1-3; 8 bases line up with TRBD1. The CDR3 spans 17 residues. The germline CDR1 and CDR2 sequences are LNHNV and YYDKDF (reference sequence). Trimming removed 3 bases from V and 2 bases from J; junction bases left unmatched: 9. CDR3 loop: CATSRRQGPNAGNTIYF. Written as DNA, the CDR3 is TGTGCCACCAGCAGGAGACAGGGGCCTAACGCTGGAAACACCATATATTTT.

The V gene is TRBV5-6, the J gene TRBJ2-7; D not certain. V gave up 0 bases and J gave up 2 bases, with 12 bases separating them. The germline gives CDR1 SGHDT, CDR2 YYEEEE. The CDR3 totals 15 residues. This chain's CDR3 is CASSLEGRTAYEQYV. The CDR3 nucleotides read TGTGCCAGCAGCTTGGAAGGACGTACTGCCTACGAGCAGTACGTC.